This record covers a single T cell receptor beta chain. CDR3 size: 15 residues. J gave up 5 bases and V 0 bases, and 4 bases lay outside the gene matches. Per germline, CDR1 SGDLS and CDR2 YYNGEE. This sample is drawn from a study of T cell changes during pregnancy in multiple sclerosis. Generated by immunoSEQ multiplex PCR, the TCRdb table keeps only in-frame clones and is missing some. The table includes about 89,000 clones, 85% to 95% detected once. The sequence was obtained from a female donor with multiple sclerosis, enrolled in a pregnancy study. The chain joins TRBV9 to TRBJ2-3; TRBD2 matches 9 bases. The material was peripheral blood, obtained in the third trimester of pregnancy. Here the CDR3 reads CASSVVAGVGDTQYF. The CDR3 nucleotides read TGTGCCAGCAGCGTAGTAGCGGGAGTCGGAGATACGCAGTATTTT. Filled out from reference TRBV9 and TRBJ2-3, the complete variable domain reads DSGVTQTPKHLITATGQRVTLRCSPRSGDLSVYWYQQSLDQGLQFLIQYYNGEERAKGNILERFSAQQFPDLHSELNLSSLELGDSALYFCASSVVAGVGDTQYFGPGTRLTVL.